This T cell receptor (beta chain) appears in the sequencing data of a study of T cell repertoires in cytomegalovirus infection. Overall study: Both CMV infection and a matching HLA type were indicated by public TCR beta signatures.

This clonotype occurred many times. Its antigen is not known. Germline lookup yields CDR1 MNHEY and CDR2 SVGEGT. CDR3 size: 15 residues. The V and J ends lost 6 bases and 0 bases, in that order; junction bases with no gene match: 6. TCRdb re-analysed the reads in MiXCR, keeping a single row per CDR3 protein. Here the sample spans 310,000 or so distinct CDR3 sequences, around 25% being singletons. Here the sequenced sample was cultured PBMCs, taken from culture after CMV antigen stimulation. The J gene is TRBJ2-3, the V gene TRBV6-2 or TRBV6-3; 7 bases map to TRBD2. The TCR comes from a human donor in good health (CMV status not recorded). Some clones in this sample may be carry-over from other donors' samples. CDR3 sequence (DNA): TGTGCCAGCAGAGGAGCGGGGTCTAGCACAGATACGCAGTATTTT. Encoded protein: CASRGAGSSTDTQYF.